The 7 T cell receptor beta chains presented below share a single source sample, sequenced in a study of spatial heterogeneity in lung cancer. TCRdb passed the 5' RACE reads through MiXCR, listing each CDR3 protein once. This table holds about 38,000 distinct CDR3 sequences, around 7.2% found once. Time point denoted: sample taken at primary tumor resection. The input for sequencing was PBMCs, taken at surgery. These receptors were taken from a male donor with early-stage non-small cell lung cancer.

This clonotype was seen many times. The gene calls are TRBV20-1 and TRBJ1-2; D call uncertain. This CDR3 spans 11 amino acids. Deletions cut 6 bases from V and 6 bases from J, with 11 bases between. In germline, CDR1 is DFQATT, CDR2 SNEGSKA (reference sequence). The CDR3, as DNA: TGCAGTGCGACGCGGACGGATGGCTACACCTTC. Translating gives CSATRTDGYTF.

As regards this clonotype: One end of the junction does not line up with germline, which may come from a read error. The chain couples TRBV10-2 to TRBJ2-3; tentatively, D is TRBD2 (6 bases). The CDR3 runs to 14 residues. CDR1 is WSHSY and CDR2 is SAAADI in the germline V gene. CDR3 sequence reads: CASSRDLITDTQCF. The CDR3 DNA is TGCGCCAGCAGCCGGGACTTGATCACAGATACGCAGTGTTTT.

This chain connects TRBV11-2 to TRBJ2-2; 9 bases align to TRBD2. V shed 2 bases, J shed 4 bases, and the junction held 2 bases outside the gene matches. The CDR3 has 15 amino acids. Germline V gene sequence: CDR1 SGHAT, CDR2 FQNNGV. CDR3 loop: CASSLRLAVTGELFF. CDR3 in DNA: TGTGCCAGCAGCTTACGACTAGCGGTCACCGGGGAGCTGTTTTTT.

This clonotype was found many times. The chain combines TRBV9 with TRBJ2-7, with D perhaps matching TRBD1 (7 bases). Looked up from germline, CDR1 is SGDLS and CDR2 is YYNGEE. Trimming stripped 3 bases from V and 2 bases from J, with 18 bases between. The CDR3 consists of 16 residues. The CDR3 nucleotides read TGTGCCAGCAGCGCTAACCAGGGGGGAAGCACCTACGAGCAGTACTTC. Translating gives CASSANQGGSTYEQYF.

Ten or more counts support this clonotype. V is TRBV20-1 and J is TRBJ2-7; 7 nucleotides agree with TRBD2. This CDR3 comprises 17 residues. J gave up 0 bases and V 0 bases, and 11 bases lay outside the gene matches. Germline V gene lookup returns CDR1 DFQATT and CDR2 SNEGSKA (reference sequence). The chain's CDR3 is CSARDRTRFLYSYEQYV. The CDR3 bases are TGCAGTGCTAGAGATCGGACTAGGTTCTTATACTCCTACGAGCAGTACGTC.

This clonotype was found many times. The rearrangement links TRBV25-1 to TRBJ1-6; 10 bases match TRBD1. V lost 1 base and J lost 7; bases outside the gene matches: 1. Germline V gives CDR1 MGHDK, CDR2 SYGVNS. This CDR3 is 15 amino acids long. The CDR3: CASSELDRGNSPLHF. The CDR3 DNA sequence: TGTGCCAGCAGTGAATTGGACAGGGGGAATTCACCCCTCCACTTT.

The gene calls are TRBV7-9 and TRBJ2-1; 13 nucleotides match TRBD2. The CDR3 runs to 18 residues. With 5 bases clipped from V and 0 bases from J, the junction kept 7 bases outside the gene matches. Germline V lookup: CDR1 SEHNR, CDR2 FQNEAQ (reference sequence). The CDR3 sequence: CASSTTSGRAHSYNEQFF. In nucleotides, the CDR3 is TGTGCCAGCAGCACCACTAGCGGGAGGGCCCACTCCTACAATGAGCAGTTCTTC.